This note documents a single T cell receptor (beta chain) sequence. What it recognizes is unknown. Here immunoSEQ multiplex PCR was the method, and the copy in TCRdb shows in-frame clones only, minus some. The sample shows 2 million to 2.5 million clones, approximately 95% of them seen only once. This specimen comes from a study of shared clonotypes between healthy human individuals. The study's findings and limits: Clonotypes shared by all four sorted-subset donors had higher generation probabilities than non-shared clonotypes.

The J segment lost 5 bases and the V segment lost 0 bases, leaving 11 bases of the junction unmatched. The CDR3 consists of 18 residues. The V gene's germline CDR1 is SNHLY and CDR2 FYNNEI. The source material was naive CD4+ T cells sorted from blood. Subset indicated: CD45RA+ positively selected. The chain joins TRBV2 to TRBJ2-5, with TRBD1 matching over 11 bases. The clonotype comes from a man aged 18-30 years in good health. The CDR3 region is CASSEALVRTGGKETQYF. CDR3 DNA sequence: TGTGCCAGCAGTGAAGCGCTTGTACGGACAGGGGGCAAGGAGACCCAGTACTTC.